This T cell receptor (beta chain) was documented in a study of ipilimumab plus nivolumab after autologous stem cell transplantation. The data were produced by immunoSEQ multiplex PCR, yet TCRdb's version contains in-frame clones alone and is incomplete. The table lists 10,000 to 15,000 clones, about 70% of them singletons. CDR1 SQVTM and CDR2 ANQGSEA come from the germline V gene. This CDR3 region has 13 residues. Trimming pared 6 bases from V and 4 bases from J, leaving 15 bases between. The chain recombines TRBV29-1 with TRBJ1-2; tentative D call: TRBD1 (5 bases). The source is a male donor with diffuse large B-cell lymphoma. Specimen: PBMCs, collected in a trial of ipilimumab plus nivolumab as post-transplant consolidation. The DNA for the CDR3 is TGCAGCGTGGCGGGGGGGGAGGCCTATGGCTACACCTTC. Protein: CSVAGGEAYGYTF.